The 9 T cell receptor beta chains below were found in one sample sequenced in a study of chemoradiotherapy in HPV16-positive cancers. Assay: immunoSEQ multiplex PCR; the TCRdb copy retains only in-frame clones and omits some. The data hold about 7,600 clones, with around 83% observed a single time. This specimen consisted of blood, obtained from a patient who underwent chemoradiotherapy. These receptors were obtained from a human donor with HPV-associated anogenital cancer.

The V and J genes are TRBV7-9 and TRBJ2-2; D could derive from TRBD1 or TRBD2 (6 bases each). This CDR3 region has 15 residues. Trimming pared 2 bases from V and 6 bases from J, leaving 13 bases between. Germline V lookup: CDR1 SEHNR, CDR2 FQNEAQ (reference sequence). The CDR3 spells CASSLPGAPPGELFF. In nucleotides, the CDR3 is TGTGCCAGCAGCTTACCGGGGGCCCCGCCCGGGGAGCTGTTTTTT. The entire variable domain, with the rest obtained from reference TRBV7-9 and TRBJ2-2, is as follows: DTGVSQNPRHKITKRGQNVTFRCDPISEHNRLYWYRQTLGQGPEFLTYFQNEAQLEKSRLLSDRFSAERPKGSFSTLEIQRTEQGDSAMYLCASSLPGAPPGELFFGEGSRLTVL.

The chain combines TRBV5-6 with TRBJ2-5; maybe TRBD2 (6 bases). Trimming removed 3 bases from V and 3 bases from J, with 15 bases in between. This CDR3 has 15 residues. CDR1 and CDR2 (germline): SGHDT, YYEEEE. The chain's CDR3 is CASSSQWGEEETQYF. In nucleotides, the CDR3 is TGTGCCAGCAGCTCCCAGTGGGGGGAAGAAGAGACCCAGTACTTC.

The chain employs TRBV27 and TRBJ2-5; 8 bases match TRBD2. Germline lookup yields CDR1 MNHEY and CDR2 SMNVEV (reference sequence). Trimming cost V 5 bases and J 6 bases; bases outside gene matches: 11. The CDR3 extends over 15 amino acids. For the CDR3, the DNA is TGTGCCAGCAGTCCCACGGCCACGGGGGGGCAGACCCAGTACTTC. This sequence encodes CASSPTATGGQTQYF.

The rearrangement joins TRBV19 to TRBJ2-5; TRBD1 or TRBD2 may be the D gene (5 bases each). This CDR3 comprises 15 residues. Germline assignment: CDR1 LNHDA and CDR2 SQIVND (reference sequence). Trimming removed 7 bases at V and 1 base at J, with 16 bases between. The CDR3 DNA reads TGTGCCAGTACAGAGGCTCAGGGACCCCAAGAGACCCAGTACTTC. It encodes CASTEAQGPQETQYF.

The CDR3 sequence: CASSHRGDDYSSGYTF. CDR3 nucleotides: TGCGCCAGCAGCCACCGGGGGGATGACTATTCGTCTGGCTACACCTTC. The chain is built from TRBV4-1 and TRBJ1-2; TRBD1 is a possible D gene (5 bases). The CDR3 runs 16 residues. V lost 3 bases and J lost 7, with 21 bases in between. Germline values: CDR1 MGHRA, CDR2 YSYEKL.

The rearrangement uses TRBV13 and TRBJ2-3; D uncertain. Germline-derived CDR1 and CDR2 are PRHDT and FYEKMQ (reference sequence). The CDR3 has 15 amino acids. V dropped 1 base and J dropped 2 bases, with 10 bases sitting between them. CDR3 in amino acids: CASSLASIPTDTQYF. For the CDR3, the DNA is TGTGCCAGCAGCTTAGCATCAATCCCCACAGATACGCAGTATTTT.

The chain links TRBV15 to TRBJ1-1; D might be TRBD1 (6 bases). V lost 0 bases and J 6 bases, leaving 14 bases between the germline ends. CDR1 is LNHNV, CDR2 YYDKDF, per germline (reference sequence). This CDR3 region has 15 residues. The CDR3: CATSRDWDIQPEAFF. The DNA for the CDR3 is TGTGCCACCAGCAGAGATTGGGACATACAGCCTGAAGCTTTCTTT.

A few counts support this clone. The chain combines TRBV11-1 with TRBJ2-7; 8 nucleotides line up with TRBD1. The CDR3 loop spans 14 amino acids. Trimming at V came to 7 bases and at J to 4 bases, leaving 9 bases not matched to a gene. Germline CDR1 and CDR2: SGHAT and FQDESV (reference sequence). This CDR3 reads CASTTRQGNYEQYF. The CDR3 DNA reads TGTGCCAGCACCACACGACAGGGGAATTACGAGCAGTACTTC. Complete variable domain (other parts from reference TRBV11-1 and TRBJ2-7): EAEVAQSPRYKITEKSQAVAFWCDPISGHATLYWYRQILGQGPELLVQFQDESVVDDSQLPKDRFSAERLKGVDSTLKIQPAELGDSAMYLCASTTRQGNYEQYFGPGTRLTVT.

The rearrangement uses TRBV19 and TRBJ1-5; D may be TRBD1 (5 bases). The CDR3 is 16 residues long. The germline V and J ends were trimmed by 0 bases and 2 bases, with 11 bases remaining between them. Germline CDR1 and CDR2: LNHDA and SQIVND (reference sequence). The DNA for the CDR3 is TGTGCCAGTAGTATAGATCGAGGCAGGGGCAATCAGCCCCAGCATTTT. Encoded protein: CASSIDRGRGNQPQHF.